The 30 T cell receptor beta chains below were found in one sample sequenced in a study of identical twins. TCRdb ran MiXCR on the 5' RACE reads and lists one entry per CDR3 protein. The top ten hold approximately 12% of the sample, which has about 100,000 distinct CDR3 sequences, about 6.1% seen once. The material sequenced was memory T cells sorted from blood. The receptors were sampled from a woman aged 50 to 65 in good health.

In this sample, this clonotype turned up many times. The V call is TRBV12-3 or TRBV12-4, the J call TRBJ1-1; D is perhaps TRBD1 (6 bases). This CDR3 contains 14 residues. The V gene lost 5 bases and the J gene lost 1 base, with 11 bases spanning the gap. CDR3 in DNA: TGTGCCAGCAGTCCGCGGACAGCGAACACTGAAGCTTTCTTT. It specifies CASSPRTANTEAFF.

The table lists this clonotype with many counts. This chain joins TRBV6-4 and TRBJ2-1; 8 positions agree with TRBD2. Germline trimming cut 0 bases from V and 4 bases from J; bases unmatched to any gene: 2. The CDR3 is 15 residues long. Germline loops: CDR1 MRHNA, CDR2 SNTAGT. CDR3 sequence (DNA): TGTGCCAGCAGTGACTCGGCGGGAGGATACAATGAGCAGTTCTTC. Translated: CASSDSAGGYNEQFF.

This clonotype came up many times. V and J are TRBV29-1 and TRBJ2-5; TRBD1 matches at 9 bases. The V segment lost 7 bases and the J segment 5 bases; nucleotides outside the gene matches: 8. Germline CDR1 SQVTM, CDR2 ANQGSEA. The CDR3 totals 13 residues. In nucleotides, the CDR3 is TGCAGCGACCTGGGACAGGGAGCTGAGACCCAGTACTTC. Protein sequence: CSDLGQGAETQYF. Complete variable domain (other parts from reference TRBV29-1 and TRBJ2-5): SAVISQKPSRDICQRGTSLTIQCQVDSQVTMMFWYRQQPGQSLTLIATANQGSEATYESGFVIDKFPISRPNLTFSTLTVSNMSPEDSSIYLCSDLGQGAETQYFGPGTRLLVL.

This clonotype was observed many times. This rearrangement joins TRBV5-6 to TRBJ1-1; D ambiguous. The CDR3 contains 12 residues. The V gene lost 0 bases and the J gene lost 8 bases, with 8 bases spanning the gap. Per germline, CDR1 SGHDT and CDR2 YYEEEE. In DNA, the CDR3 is TGTGCCAGCAGCTTGGCCAGACGCGAAGCTTTCTTT. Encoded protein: CASSLARREAFF.

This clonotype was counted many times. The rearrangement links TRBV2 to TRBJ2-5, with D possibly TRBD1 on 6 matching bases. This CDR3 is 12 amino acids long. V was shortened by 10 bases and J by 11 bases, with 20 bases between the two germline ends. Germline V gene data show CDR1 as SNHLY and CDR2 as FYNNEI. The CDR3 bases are TGTGCCACGAGCTCGGACAGCTTACAACAGTACTTC. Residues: CATSSDSLQQYF.

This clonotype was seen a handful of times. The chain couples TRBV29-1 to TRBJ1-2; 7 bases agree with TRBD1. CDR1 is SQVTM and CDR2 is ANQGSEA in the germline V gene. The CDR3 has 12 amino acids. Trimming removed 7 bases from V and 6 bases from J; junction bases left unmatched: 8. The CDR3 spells CSASSGGDGYTF. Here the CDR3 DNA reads TGCAGCGCCAGTTCAGGGGGTGATGGCTACACCTTC.

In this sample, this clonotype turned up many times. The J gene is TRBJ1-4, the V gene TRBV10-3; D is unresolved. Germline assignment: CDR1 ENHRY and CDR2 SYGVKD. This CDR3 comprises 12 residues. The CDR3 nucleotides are TGTGGGCACTACCGTTCTGGGGAAAAACTGTTTTTT. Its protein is CGHYRSGEKLFF.

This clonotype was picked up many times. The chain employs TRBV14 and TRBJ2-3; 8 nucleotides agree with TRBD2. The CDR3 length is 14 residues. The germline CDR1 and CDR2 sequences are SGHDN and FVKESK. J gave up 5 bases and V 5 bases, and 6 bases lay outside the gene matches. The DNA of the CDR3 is TGTGCCAGCAGCTCTGTCGGGAGGGAAGATACGCAGTATTTT. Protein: CASSSVGREDTQYF. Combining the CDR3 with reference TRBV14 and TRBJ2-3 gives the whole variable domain EAGVTQFPSHSVIEKGQTVTLRCDPISGHDNLYWYRRVMGKEIKFLLHFVKESKQDESGMPNNRFLAERTGGTYSTLKVQPAELEDSGVYFCASSSVGREDTQYFGPGTRLTVL.

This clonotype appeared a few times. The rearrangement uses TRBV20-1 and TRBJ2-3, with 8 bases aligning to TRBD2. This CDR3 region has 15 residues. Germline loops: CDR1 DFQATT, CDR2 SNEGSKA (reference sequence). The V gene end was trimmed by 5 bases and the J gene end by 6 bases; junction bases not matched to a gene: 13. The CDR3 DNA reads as TGCAGTGCTGGCCCTTTGACTAGCGTGGTGGATACGCAGTATTTT. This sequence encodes CSAGPLTSVVDTQYF.

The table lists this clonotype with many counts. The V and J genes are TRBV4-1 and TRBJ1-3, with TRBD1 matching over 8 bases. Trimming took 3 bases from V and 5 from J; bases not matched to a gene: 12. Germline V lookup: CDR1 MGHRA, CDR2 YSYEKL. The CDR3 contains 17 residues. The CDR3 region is CASSHDRSGQGRNTIYF. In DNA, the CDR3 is TGCGCCAGCAGCCACGACCGAAGCGGACAGGGAAGAAACACCATATATTTT.

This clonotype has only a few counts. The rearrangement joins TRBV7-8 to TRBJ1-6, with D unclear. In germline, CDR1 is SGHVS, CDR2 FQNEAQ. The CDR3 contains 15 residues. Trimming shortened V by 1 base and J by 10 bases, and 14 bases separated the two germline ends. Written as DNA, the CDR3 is TGTGCCAGCAGCTTAGATTCGTACGGGCGCTCACCCCTCCACTTT. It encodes CASSLDSYGRSPLHF.

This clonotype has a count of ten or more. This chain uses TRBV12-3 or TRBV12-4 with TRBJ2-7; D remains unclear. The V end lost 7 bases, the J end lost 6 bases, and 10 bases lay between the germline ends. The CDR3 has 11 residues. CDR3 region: CASTSTAEQYF. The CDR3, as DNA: TGTGCCAGCACCTCAACGGCCGAGCAGTACTTC.

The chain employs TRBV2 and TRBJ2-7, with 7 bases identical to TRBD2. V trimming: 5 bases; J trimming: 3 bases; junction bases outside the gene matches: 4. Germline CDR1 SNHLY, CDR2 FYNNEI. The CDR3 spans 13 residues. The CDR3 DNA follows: TGTGCCAGCAGTCGGGAGGCCCTCTACGAGCAGTACGTC. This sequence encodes CASSREALYEQYV.

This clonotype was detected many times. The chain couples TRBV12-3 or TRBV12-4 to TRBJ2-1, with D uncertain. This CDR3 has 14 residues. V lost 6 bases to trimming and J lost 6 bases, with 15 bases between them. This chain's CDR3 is CASSPSDRPNEQFF. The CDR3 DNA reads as TGTGCCAGCAGCCCCTCGGATAGACCCAATGAGCAGTTCTTC.

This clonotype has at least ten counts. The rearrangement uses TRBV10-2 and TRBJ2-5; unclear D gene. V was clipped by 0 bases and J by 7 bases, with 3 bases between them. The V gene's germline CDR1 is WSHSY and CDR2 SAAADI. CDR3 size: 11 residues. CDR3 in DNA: TGCGCCAGCAGTGAGTCAGGGACCCAGTACTTC. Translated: CASSESGTQYF.

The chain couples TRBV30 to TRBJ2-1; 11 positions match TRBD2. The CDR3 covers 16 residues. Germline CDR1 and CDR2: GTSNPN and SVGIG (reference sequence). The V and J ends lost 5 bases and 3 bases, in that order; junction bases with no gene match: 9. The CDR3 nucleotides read TGTGCCTGGGGCCCCCTAGCGGGAGGTCACTACAATGAGCAGTTCTTC. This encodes CAWGPLAGGHYNEQFF.

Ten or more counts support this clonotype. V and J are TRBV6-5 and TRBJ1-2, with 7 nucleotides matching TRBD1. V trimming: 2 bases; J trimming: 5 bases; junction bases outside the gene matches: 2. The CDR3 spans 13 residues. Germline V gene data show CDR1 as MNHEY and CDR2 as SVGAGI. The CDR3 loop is CASSYDRVYGYTF. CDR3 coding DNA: TGTGCCAGCAGTTACGACAGGGTTTATGGCTACACCTTC.

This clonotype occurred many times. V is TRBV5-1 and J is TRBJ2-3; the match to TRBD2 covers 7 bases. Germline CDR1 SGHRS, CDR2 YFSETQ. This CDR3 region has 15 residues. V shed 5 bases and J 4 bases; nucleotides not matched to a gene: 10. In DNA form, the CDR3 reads TGCGCCAGCAGGTCAAGGACGGCGGGAGCAGATACGCAGTATTTT. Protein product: CASRSRTAGADTQYF.

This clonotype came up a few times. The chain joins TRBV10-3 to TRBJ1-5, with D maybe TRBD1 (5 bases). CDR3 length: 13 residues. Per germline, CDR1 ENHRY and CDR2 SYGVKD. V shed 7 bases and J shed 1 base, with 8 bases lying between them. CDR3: CAITRDSNQPQHF. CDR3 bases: TGTGCCATCACCCGGGACAGCAATCAGCCCCAGCATTTT.

The DNA for the CDR3 is TGCGCCAGCAGCTCCGGGGCAAGCCCCGAGACCCAGTACTTC. Amino acids: CASSSGASPETQYF. The chain employs TRBV10-1 and TRBJ2-5; D might be TRBD1 or TRBD2, each matching 5 bases. V was trimmed by 6 bases and J by 5 bases, leaving 16 bases between them. Germline V lookup: CDR1 WNHNN, CDR2 SYGVQD (reference sequence). The CDR3 has 14 residues.

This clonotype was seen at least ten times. The DNA of the CDR3 is TGTGCCATCAGTGACCCCTCTAGGGGAGTCAACGCAGATACGCAGTATTTT. It encodes CAISDPSRGVNADTQYF. V gene TRBV10-3 combines with J gene TRBJ2-3, with D perhaps assigned TRBD1 or TRBD2 (5 bases each). V lost 3 bases and J lost 4, with 20 bases in between. The CDR3 has 17 residues. Germline V gene sequence: CDR1 ENHRY, CDR2 SYGVKD.

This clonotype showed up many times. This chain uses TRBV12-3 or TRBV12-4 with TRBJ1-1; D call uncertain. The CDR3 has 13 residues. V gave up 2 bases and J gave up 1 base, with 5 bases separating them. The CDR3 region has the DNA TGTGCCAGCAGTTTAAAGGGGAACACTGAAGCTTTCTTT. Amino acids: CASSLKGNTEAFF.

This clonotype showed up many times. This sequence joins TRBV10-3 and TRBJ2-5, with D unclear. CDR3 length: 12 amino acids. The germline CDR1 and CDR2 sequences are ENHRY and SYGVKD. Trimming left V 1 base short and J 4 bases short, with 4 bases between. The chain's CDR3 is CAISEWGETQYF. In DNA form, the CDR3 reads TGTGCCATCAGTGAGTGGGGAGAGACCCAGTACTTC.

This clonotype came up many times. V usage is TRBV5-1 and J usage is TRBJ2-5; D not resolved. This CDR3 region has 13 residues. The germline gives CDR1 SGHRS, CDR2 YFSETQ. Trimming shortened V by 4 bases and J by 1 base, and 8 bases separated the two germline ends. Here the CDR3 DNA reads TGCGCCAGCAGCCTGAACATCCAAGAGACCCAGTACTTC. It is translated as CASSLNIQETQYF.

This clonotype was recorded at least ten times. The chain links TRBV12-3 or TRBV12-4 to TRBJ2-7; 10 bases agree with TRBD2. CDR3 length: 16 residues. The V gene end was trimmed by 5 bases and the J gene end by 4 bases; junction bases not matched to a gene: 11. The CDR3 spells CASSTGQREGRYEQYF. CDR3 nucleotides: TGTGCCAGCAGTACTGGTCAGCGGGAGGGAAGATACGAGCAGTACTTC.

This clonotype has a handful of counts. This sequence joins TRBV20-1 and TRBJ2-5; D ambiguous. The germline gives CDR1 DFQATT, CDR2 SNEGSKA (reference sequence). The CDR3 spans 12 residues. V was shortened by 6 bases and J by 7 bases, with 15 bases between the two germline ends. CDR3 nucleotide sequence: TGCAGTGCCCCGGCCGAGGCATGGACCCAGTACTTC. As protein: CSAPAEAWTQYF.

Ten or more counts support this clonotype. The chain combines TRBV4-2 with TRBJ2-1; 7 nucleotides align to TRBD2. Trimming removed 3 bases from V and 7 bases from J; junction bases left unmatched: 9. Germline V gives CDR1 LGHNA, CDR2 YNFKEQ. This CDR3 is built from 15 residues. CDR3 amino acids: CASSQASGAENEQFF. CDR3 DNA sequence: TGTGCCAGCAGCCAGGCTAGCGGAGCGGAAAATGAGCAGTTCTTC.

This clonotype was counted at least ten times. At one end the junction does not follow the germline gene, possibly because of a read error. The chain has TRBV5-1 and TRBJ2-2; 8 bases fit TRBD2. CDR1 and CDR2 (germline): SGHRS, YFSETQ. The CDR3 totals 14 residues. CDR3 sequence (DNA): TGCGCCAGCGGCTTGACTAGCGCCACCGGGGAGCTGTTTTTT. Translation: CASGLTSATGELFF.

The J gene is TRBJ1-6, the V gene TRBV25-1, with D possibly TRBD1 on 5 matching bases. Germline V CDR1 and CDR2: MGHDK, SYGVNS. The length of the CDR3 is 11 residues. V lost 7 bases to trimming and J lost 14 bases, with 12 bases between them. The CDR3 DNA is TGTGCCAGCACCACCGGGGGGTCCCTCCACTTT. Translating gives CASTTGGSLHF.

This CDR3 reads CASSSRTTGDTQYF. The CDR3 DNA reads TGTGCCAGCAGCTCCCGAACCACTGGGGATACGCAGTATTTT. The rearrangement links TRBV7-2 to TRBJ2-3; D ambiguous. The CDR3 covers 14 residues. CDR1 and CDR2 from the germline V gene are SGHTA and FQGNSA. V was clipped by 4 bases and J by 6 bases, with 14 bases between them.